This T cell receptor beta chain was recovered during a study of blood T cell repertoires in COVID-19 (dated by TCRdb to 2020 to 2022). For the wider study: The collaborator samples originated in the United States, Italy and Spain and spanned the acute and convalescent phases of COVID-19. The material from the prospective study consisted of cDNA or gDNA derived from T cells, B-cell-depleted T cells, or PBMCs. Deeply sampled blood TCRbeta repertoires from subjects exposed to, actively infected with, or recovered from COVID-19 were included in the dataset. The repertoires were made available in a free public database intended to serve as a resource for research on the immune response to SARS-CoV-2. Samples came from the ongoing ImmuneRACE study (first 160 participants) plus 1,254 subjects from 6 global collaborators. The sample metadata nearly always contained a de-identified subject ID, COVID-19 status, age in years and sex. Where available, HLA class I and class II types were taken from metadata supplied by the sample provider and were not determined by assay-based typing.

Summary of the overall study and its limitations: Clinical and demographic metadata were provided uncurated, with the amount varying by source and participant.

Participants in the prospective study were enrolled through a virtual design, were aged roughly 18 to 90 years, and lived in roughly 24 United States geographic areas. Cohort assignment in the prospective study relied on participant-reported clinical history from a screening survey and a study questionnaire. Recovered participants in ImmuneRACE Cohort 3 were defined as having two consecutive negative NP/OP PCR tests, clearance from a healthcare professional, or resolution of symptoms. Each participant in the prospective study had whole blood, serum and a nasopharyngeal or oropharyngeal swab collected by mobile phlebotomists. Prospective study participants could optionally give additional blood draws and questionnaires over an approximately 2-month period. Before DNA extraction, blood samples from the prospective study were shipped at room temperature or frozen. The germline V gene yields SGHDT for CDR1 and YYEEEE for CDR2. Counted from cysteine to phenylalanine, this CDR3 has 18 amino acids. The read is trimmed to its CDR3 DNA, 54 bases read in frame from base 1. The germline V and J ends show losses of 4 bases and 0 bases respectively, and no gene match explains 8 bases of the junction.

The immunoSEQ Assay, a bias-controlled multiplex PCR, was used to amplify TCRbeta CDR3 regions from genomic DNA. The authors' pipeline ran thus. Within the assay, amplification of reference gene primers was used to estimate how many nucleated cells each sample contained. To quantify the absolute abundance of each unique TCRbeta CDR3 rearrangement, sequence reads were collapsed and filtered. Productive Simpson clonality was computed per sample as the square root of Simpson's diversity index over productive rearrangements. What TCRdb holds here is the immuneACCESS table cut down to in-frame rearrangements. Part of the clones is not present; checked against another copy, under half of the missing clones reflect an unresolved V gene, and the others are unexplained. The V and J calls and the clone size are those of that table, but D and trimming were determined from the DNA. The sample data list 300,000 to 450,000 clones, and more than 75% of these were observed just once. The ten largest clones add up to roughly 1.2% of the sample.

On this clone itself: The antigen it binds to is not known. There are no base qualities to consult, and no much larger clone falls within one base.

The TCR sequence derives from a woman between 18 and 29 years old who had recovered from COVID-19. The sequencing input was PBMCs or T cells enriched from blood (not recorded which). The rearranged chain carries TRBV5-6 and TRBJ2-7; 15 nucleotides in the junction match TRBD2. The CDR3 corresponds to CASSPLRGLAGGSYEQYF. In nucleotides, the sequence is TGTGCCAGCAGCCCACTTAGGGGACTAGCGGGGGGCTCCTACGAGCAGTACTTC.